A single sample is the source of the 11 T cell receptor beta chains below, sequenced in a study of CXCR3-negative and CXCR3-positive naive CD8 T cells. UMI-labeled 5' RACE TRB cDNA libraries were prepared from the cells. TCRdb reprocessed the 5' RACE reads and reports one entry per CDR3 protein, with no DNA. This sample's table has 100,000 to 150,000 distinct CDR3 sequences. The sample consisted of naive CXCR3- CD8+ T cells from blood. Stated subset: CD45RO-CCR7+CD27+CD95- naive CD8+ T cells lacking CXCR3 (TNR3-). These receptors were obtained from a human donor in good health. Some clones in this sample may be carry-over from other donors' samples.

J is TRBJ1-3 and V is TRBV4-1; no DNA is available, so the TRBD1 call from TCRdb remains unchecked. Germline CDR1 MGHRA, CDR2 YSYEKL. The CDR3 consists of 16 residues. CDR3 sequence: CASSQGPSGAGNTIYF.

The chain has TRBV29-1 and TRBJ2-7; TCRdb gives TRBD1 as the D gene, but with no DNA this cannot be confirmed. There are 13 residues in the CDR3. Per germline, CDR1 SQVTM and CDR2 ANQGSEA. CDR3 sequence: CSVEGTGFDEQYF.

The chain recombines TRBV4-3 with TRBJ2-7; TCRdb's D call of TRBD1 is untestable without DNA. CDR3 length equals 16 residues. Per the germline V gene, CDR1 is LGHNA and CDR2 is YSLEER. CDR3 residues: CASSQGSGAFSYEQYF.

This chain links TRBV28 with TRBJ2-7; TCRdb reports TRBD1, a call that lacks DNA to check it against. CDR3 length: 14 residues. Germline V gives CDR1 MDHEN, CDR2 SYDVKM. The CDR3 here is CASSLGTDSYEQYF.

The chain links TRBV9 to TRBJ2-3; the TCRdb D gene call, TRBD1, has no DNA to confirm it. This CDR3 region has 13 residues. The germline gives CDR1 SGDLS, CDR2 YYNGEE. The CDR3 sequence is CASSDGGADTQYF.

V and J are TRBV2 and TRBJ2-3; TCRdb outputs TRBD2, but without DNA this stays unchecked. CDR3 length equals 17 residues. Germline lookup yields CDR1 SNHLY and CDR2 FYNNEI. CDR3 residues: CASSEYIGPSGTDTQYF.

The V gene is TRBV29-1, the J gene TRBJ2-7; checking the TCRdb D call of TRBD2 is not possible without DNA. This CDR3 contains 15 residues. The germline gives CDR1 SQVTM, CDR2 ANQGSEA. CDR3 sequence reads: CSVGLAGALSYEQYF.

This chain links TRBV29-1 with TRBJ1-2. CDR1 and CDR2 from the germline V gene are SQVTM and ANQGSEA. The CDR3 totals 12 residues. CDR3 region: CSVEGLSYGYTF.

The rearrangement uses TRBV7-9 and TRBJ2-2; no DNA is available, so the TRBD1 call from TCRdb remains unchecked. Germline CDR1 and CDR2: SEHNR and FQNEAQ (reference sequence). CDR3 length equals 16 residues. This chain's CDR3 is CASSPSGLGNTGELFF.

The chain carries TRBV20-1 and TRBJ1-1; TCRdb selects TRBD1, and the lack of DNA leaves this call unchecked. There are 15 residues in the CDR3. Per the germline V gene, CDR1 is DFQATT and CDR2 is SNEGSKA (reference sequence). The CDR3 here is CSARGTVPGRTEAFF.

This chain joins TRBV29-1 and TRBJ2-1. From germline, CDR1 is SQVTM and CDR2 ANQGSEA. CDR3 length: 16 amino acids. The CDR3 region is CSVEDQLEGSYNEQFF.